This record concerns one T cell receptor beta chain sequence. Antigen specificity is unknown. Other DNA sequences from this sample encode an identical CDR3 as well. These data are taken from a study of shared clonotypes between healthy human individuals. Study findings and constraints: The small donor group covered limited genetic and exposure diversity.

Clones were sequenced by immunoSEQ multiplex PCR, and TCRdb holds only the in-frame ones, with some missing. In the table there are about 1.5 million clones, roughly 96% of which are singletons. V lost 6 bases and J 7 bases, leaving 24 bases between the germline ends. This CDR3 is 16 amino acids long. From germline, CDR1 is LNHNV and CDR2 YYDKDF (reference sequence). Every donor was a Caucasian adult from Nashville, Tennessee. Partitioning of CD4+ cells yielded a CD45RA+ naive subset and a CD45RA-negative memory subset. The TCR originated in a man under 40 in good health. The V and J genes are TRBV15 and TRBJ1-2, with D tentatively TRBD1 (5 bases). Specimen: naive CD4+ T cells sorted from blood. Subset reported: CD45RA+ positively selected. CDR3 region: CATSTGARGKGIGYTF. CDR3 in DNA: TGTGCCACCAGTACCGGAGCCCGGGGCAAGGGAATTGGCTACACCTTC.